The present T cell receptor beta chain was sequenced within a study of cytomegalovirus exposure and HLA in healthy donors. Study-wide results and limits: Researchers reported in a later analysis that common viral pathogens appeared linked to several top clusters. Most TCR sequences were rare, but some public TCRs occurred in many donors.

Both 60 Vbeta primers and 13 Jbeta primers went into the PCR. Sequencing was performed with immunoSEQ multiplex PCR; in TCRdb, only in-frame clones are kept and a portion is missing. In the table there are about 170,000 clones, roughly 80% of which are singletons. Concerning this clone: The antigen remains undetermined.

This TCR was recovered from a female donor in good health and CMV-seronegative. Sample: PBMCs.

The CDR3 sequence is CASSQVNTDTQYF. DNA for the CDR3: TGCGCCAGCAGCCAAGTCAACACAGATACGCAGTATTTT. The chain joins TRBV4-3 to TRBJ2-3; no firm D call. From germline, CDR1 is LGHNA and CDR2 YSLEER. The CDR3 covers 13 residues. The V end was cut by 1 base, the J end by 2 bases, with 4 bases between.